The entry that follows covers one T cell receptor beta chain sequence. V dropped 3 bases and J dropped 3; count of bases not matched to a gene: 5. CDR3 length equals 14 residues. Germline assignment: CDR1 SGHRS and CDR2 YFSETQ. The sample is drawn from a study of blood T cell repertoires in COVID-19. Study-level information: There were acute and convalescent COVID-19 samples, and they came from the United States, Italy and Spain.

Sequencing used immunoSEQ multiplex PCR; TCRdb keeps in-frame clones, though not all of them. This table holds about 80,000 clones, roughly 78% found once. The V gene is TRBV5-1, the J gene TRBJ2-7; 8 bases map to TRBD2. The receptor's source is a human donor in a cohort sampled during active COVID-19. Sequencing was carried out using peripheral blood. This chain's CDR3 is CASSWRGANYEQYF. DNA of the CDR3: TGCGCCAGCAGCTGGCGGGGGGCGAACTACGAGCAGTACTTC.